A single sample is the source of the 17 T cell receptor beta chains below, sequenced in a study of blood T cell repertoires in COVID-19. The repertoire was sequenced with immunoSEQ multiplex PCR; TCRdb's copy has only in-frame clones and lacks some. The sample records some 130,000 clones, roughly three quarters being singletons. The sample was peripheral blood. These TCRs come from a woman aged 70-85 years with acute or convalescent COVID-19.

The rearrangement joins TRBV5-1 to TRBJ1-3, with 11 nucleotides matching TRBD1. Germline V CDR1 and CDR2: SGHRS, YFSETQ. J was trimmed by 4 bases and V by 0 bases; bases with no gene match: 6. This CDR3 region has 17 residues. The CDR3 sequence is CASSLGTGGAGGNTIYF. The CDR3 DNA follows: TGCGCCAGCAGCTTGGGGACAGGGGGCGCAGGGGGAAACACCATATATTTT.

This clone has only a few counts. The CDR3 DNA reads as TGTGCCAGCAGCCTAGACCCTCAGGGGTCTGGAAACACCATATATTTT. Amino acid sequence: CASSLDPQGSGNTIYF. This rearrangement joins TRBV5-4 to TRBJ1-3, with D possibly being TRBD1 (6 bases). CDR1 SGHNT and CDR2 YYREEE come from the germline V gene (reference sequence). The CDR3 is made up of 16 amino acids. Trimming removed 4 bases from V and 1 base from J, with 15 bases in between.

The chain uses TRBV2 and TRBJ2-5, with 8 bases matching TRBD2. In germline, CDR1 is SNHLY, CDR2 FYNNEI. Trimming cost V 6 bases and J 5 bases; bases outside gene matches: 11. The CDR3 spans 15 residues. The CDR3 nucleotides read TGTGCCAGCAGCCCCGGCGGGAGGCCTGGGGAGACCCAGTACTTC. Translation: CASSPGGRPGETQYF.

V usage is TRBV9 and J usage is TRBJ2-5; 11 positions match TRBD2. The CDR3 runs to 14 residues. Looked up from germline, CDR1 is SGDLS and CDR2 is YYNGEE. With 4 bases clipped from V and 5 bases from J, the junction kept 4 bases outside the gene matches. The DNA for the CDR3 is TGTGCCAGCAGCCCACTAGCGGGAGTTGAGACCCAGTACTTC. Residues: CASSPLAGVETQYF.

In this sample, this clone turned up once. The chain joins TRBV30 to TRBJ1-5; no clear D gene. Deletions cut 3 bases from V and 4 bases from J, with 10 bases between. CDR1 GTSNPN and CDR2 SVGIG come from the germline V gene (reference sequence). This CDR3 has 13 amino acids. The chain's CDR3 is CAWSIRTNQPQHF. The CDR3 bases are TGTGCCTGGAGCATACGGACTAATCAGCCCCAGCATTTT.

The chain employs TRBV27 and TRBJ2-2, with 14 bases lining up with TRBD2. CDR3 length equals 15 residues. Germline V gives CDR1 MNHEY, CDR2 SMNVEV (reference sequence). Germline trimming cut 6 bases from V and 9 bases from J; bases unmatched to any gene: 6. The CDR3 reads CASRLGTSGSRELFF. The CDR3 DNA is TGTGCCAGCAGACTCGGGACTAGCGGGAGTCGGGAGCTGTTTTTT.

The gene calls are TRBV29-1 and TRBJ1-6; 8 bases map to TRBD1. From germline, CDR1 is SQVTM and CDR2 ANQGSEA. Trimming removed 0 bases from V and 6 bases from J; junction bases left unmatched: 4. CDR3 length: 15 amino acids. CDR3 in amino acids: CSVEDDRGRNSPLHF. DNA for the CDR3: TGCAGCGTTGAAGATGACAGGGGCCGTAATTCACCCCTCCACTTT. Supplemented by reference TRBV29-1 and TRBJ1-6, the full variable domain reads SAVISQKPSRDICQRGTSLTIQCQVDSQVTMMFWYRQQPGQSLTLIATANQGSEATYESGFVIDKFPISRPNLTFSTLTVSNMSPEDSSIYLCSVEDDRGRNSPLHFGNGTRLTVT.

The rearrangement links TRBV27 to TRBJ2-1; TRBD1 matches at 8 bases. Germline trimming cut 0 bases from V and 7 bases from J; bases unmatched to any gene: 8. Looked up from germline, CDR1 is MNHEY and CDR2 is SMNVEV (reference sequence). The CDR3 runs 16 residues. DNA of the CDR3: TGTGCCAGCAGTTTATCTTTCAGGGGGCGTAATAATGAGCAGTTCTTC. It encodes CASSLSFRGRNNEQFF.

The chain couples TRBV18 to TRBJ1-5, with no clear D. CDR1 and CDR2 from the germline V gene are KGHSH and LQKENI. The CDR3 consists of 13 residues. The ends were cut back, 4 bases at V and 0 bases at J, with 4 bases in the middle. CDR3 in DNA: TGTGCCAGCTCACTCCGTAGCAATCAGCCCCAGCATTTT. Protein product: CASSLRSNQPQHF.

The rearrangement joins TRBV14 to TRBJ2-2; TRBD1 is a possible D gene (6 bases). The CDR3 has 16 amino acids. Trimming removed 0 bases at V and 2 bases at J, with 10 bases between. In germline, CDR1 is SGHDN, CDR2 FVKESK. CDR3 region: CASSQDQGSNTGELFF. The CDR3 nucleotides are TGTGCCAGCAGCCAAGATCAGGGGAGTAACACCGGGGAGCTGTTTTTT.

The chain carries TRBV28 and TRBJ2-3; 8 nucleotides line up with TRBD1. V dropped 5 bases and J dropped 6; count of bases not matched to a gene: 4. Germline V CDR1 and CDR2: MDHEN, SYDVKM. The CDR3 contains 13 residues. The CDR3 is CASSDRGPDTQYF. CDR3 sequence (DNA): TGTGCCAGCAGTGACAGGGGACCTGATACGCAGTATTTT.

This sequence joins TRBV29-1 and TRBJ2-1; 9 bases are a match to TRBD1. V trimming: 5 bases; J trimming: 3 bases; junction bases outside the gene matches: 5. Looked up from germline, CDR1 is SQVTM and CDR2 is ANQGSEA. The CDR3 runs 14 residues. CDR3 amino acids: CSVPGTGNYNEQFF. CDR3 in DNA: TGCAGCGTTCCCGGGACAGGGAACTACAATGAGCAGTTCTTC.

The V gene is TRBV6-5, the J gene TRBJ2-7; 7 bases are a match to TRBD1. CDR1 and CDR2 from the germline V gene are MNHEY and SVGAGI. This CDR3 region has 16 residues. V dropped 4 bases and J dropped 1; count of bases not matched to a gene: 10. This CDR3 is CASSSYGQADSYEQYF. In nucleotides, the CDR3 is TGTGCCAGCAGTTCCTACGGACAGGCCGATTCCTACGAGCAGTACTTC.

This clone came up once. This sequence joins TRBV12-5 and TRBJ2-2; D gene unclear. The germline gives CDR1 LGHNT, CDR2 FRNRAP. The CDR3 is 12 residues long. V was clipped by 7 bases and J by 6 bases, with 9 bases between them. The DNA for the CDR3 is TGTGCTAGTGTCTCTCCCCCCGGGGAGCTGTTTTTT. This codes for CASVSPPGELFF.

This rearrangement joins TRBV9 to TRBJ2-3; 7 positions agree with TRBD1. The germline gives CDR1 SGDLS, CDR2 YYNGEE. The CDR3 is made up of 14 amino acids. V shed 8 bases, J shed 10 bases, and the junction held 16 bases outside the gene matches. The CDR3, as DNA: TGTGCCAGTGATCGGACAGGAGAGGGTAGGGCGCAGTATTTT. This encodes CASDRTGEGRAQYF. The complete variable domain, with remaining parts taken from reference TRBV9 and TRBJ2-3, reads DSGVTQTPKHLITATGQRVTLRCSPRSGDLSVYWYQQSLDQGLQFLIQYYNGEERAKGNILERFSAQQFPDLHSELNLSSLELGDSALYFCASDRTGEGRAQYFGPGTRLTVL.

The chain links TRBV6-4 to TRBJ1-5; D unresolved. CDR1 and CDR2 from the germline V gene are MRHNA and SNTAGT. The CDR3 sequence is 13 residues long. V lost 4 bases to trimming and J lost 1 base, with 5 bases between them. In nucleotides, the CDR3 is TGTGCCAGCAGTGTCCAGAGCAATCAGCCCCAGCATTTT. It is translated as CASSVQSNQPQHF.

This chain connects TRBV7-3 to TRBJ2-3, with TRBD1 matching 8 bases. The V gene end was trimmed by 6 bases and the J gene end by 14 bases; junction bases not matched to a gene: 10. This CDR3 is 12 amino acids long. Germline V gives CDR1 SGHTA, CDR2 FQGTGA. The CDR3 loop is CASRGGQGIMYF. CDR3 coding DNA: TGTGCCAGCAGGGGTGGACAGGGAATAATGTATTTT.